A selection of T cell receptor beta chains follows, all from one sample in a study of OX40 agonist ivuxolimab in advanced cancers. Libraries were prepared by immunoSEQ multiplex PCR; TCRdb keeps only in-frame clonotypes and omits some of them. Among about 93,000 clones listed, under 95% were seen once. Material: CD4+ or CD8+ T cells sorted from blood, obtained in a trial of the OX40 agonist ivuxolimab. The receptors shown here come from an adult with an advanced solid tumor such as melanoma, head and neck, liver or kidney cancer. Each CDR3 is given with its conserved first and last residue. D genes are given only for firm matches. Not every row has a clone size; where given, it reads once, few, many or a size class.

TRBD1,TRBV5-5,NA,TRBJ1-2,CASSLWQGAGDYGYTF,TGTGCCAGCAGCTTATGGCAGGGGGCGGGTGACTATGGCTACACCTTC
TRBD2,TRBV2,once,TRBJ2-2,CAKSGGAGSGELFF,TGTGCCAAAAGCGGGGGGGCCGGTAGCGGGGAGCTGTTTTTT
NA,TRBV6-6,NA,TRBJ2-5,CASSLHRETQYF,TGTGCCAGCAGTCTACACCGGGAGACCCAGTACTTC
NA,TRBV30,NA,TRBJ1-1,CAWSGQAVEAFF,TGTGCCTGGAGTGGACAGGCTGTTGAAGCTTTCTTT
NA,TRBV6-5,NA,TRBJ2-2,CASRSAAANTGELFF,TGTGCCAGCAGGTCGGCAGCCGCGAACACCGGGGAGCTGTTTTTT
NA,TRBV6-1,NA,TRBJ2-7,CASSEAIAYEQYF,TGTGCCAGCAGTGAGGCGATAGCCTACGAGCAGTACTTC
NA,TRBV5-8,NA,TRBJ2-1,CASSLAVAGEQFF,TGTGCCAGCAGCTTGGCGGTTGCAGGCGAGCAGTTCTTC
TRBD1,TRBV9,once,TRBJ1-1,CASSAEGATEAFF,TGTGCCAGCAGCGCGGAGGGGGCCACTGAAGCTTTCTTT
TRBD1,TRBV6-4,once,TRBJ1-4,CAGRTGEEKLFF,TGTGCCGGACGGACAGGGGAAGAAAAACTGTTTTTT
TRBD1,TRBV11-2,NA,TRBJ1-1,CASSGTGALTEAFF,TGTGCCAGCAGCGGGACAGGGGCCCTAACTGAAGCTTTCTTT
NA,TRBV6-4,NA,TRBJ1-1,CARNLKNTEAFF,TGTGCCAGAAATCTAAAAAACACTGAAGCTTTCTTT
NA,TRBV5-6,NA,TRBJ2-1,CASSLEATAYNEQFF,TGTGCCAGCAGCTTGGAGGCTACAGCATACAATGAGCAGTTCTTC
TRBD1,TRBV27,NA,TRBJ1-2,CASSISWTGGSGYTF,TGTGCCAGCAGTATATCCTGGACAGGGGGCAGCGGCTACACCTTC
TRBD1,TRBV4-2,NA,TRBJ1-2,CASSPGTANYGYTF,TGTGCCAGCAGCCCCGGGACAGCTAACTATGGCTACACCTTC
NA,TRBV13,NA,TRBJ2-2,CASSPPSGIEYTGELFF,TGTGCCAGCAGCCCCCCCTCGGGAATAGAGTACACCGGGGAGCTGTTTTTT
TRBD2,TRBV19,NA,TRBJ2-1,CASSWAGGNNEQFF,TGTGCCAGTAGTTGGGCGGGGGGGAATAATGAGCAGTTCTTC
TRBD1,TRBV13,NA,TRBJ2-7,CASSLQGQLREQYF,TGTGCCAGCAGCTTACAGGGACAGTTGCGCGAGCAGTACTTC
NA,TRBV4-1,once,TRBJ1-1,CASSLAMGVEAFF,TGCGCCAGCAGCTTAGCTATGGGCGTAGAAGCTTTCTTT
NA,TRBV15,NA,TRBJ1-5,CATSRDRGSGQPQHF,TGTGCCACCAGCAGAGATCGGGGATCGGGGCAGCCCCAGCATTTT
NA,TRBV27,NA,TRBJ2-2,CASSSFRVSGGELFF,TGTGCCAGCAGTTCCTTCAGGGTTTCAGGAGGGGAGCTGTTTTTT
TRBD1,TRBV4-3,NA,TRBJ1-1,CASSQGQDRDPMSPTEAFF,TGCGCCAGCAGCCAAGGACAGGACAGGGACCCAATGTCGCCCACTGAAGCTTTCTTT
NA,TRBV9,NA,TRBJ2-5,CASSVASGSYGETQYF,TGTGCCAGCAGCGTAGCTTCTGGGAGCTACGGGGAGACCCAGTACTTC
NA,TRBV13,few,TRBJ2-1,CASSLKGGINEQFF,TGTGCCAGCAGCTTAAAAGGAGGGATCAATGAGCAGTTCTTC
NA,TRBV29-1,NA,TRBJ2-7,CSVEDNLSYEQYF,TGCAGCGTTGAAGATAACTTATCCTACGAGCAGTACTTC
TRBD1,TRBV15,NA,TRBJ1-5,CATSRDGTGNQPQHF,TGTGCCACCAGCAGGGACGGGACAGGGAATCAGCCCCAGCATTTT
NA,TRBV7-8,NA,TRBJ2-2,CASSFVSGPGELFF,TGTGCCAGCAGCTTCGTTTCCGGCCCCGGGGAGCTGTTTTTT
NA,TRBV4-3,NA,TRBJ2-2,CASSQDAQGTGELFF,TGCGCCAGCAGCCAAGATGCCCAGGGGACCGGGGAGCTGTTTTTT
TRBD1,TRBV5-6,NA,TRBJ1-5,CASSLQGDYQPQHF,TGTGCCAGCAGCTTGCAGGGGGACTATCAGCCCCAGCATTTT
NA,TRBV15,NA,TRBJ1-2,CATSRGERYGYTF,TGTGCCACCAGCAGAGGGGAGCGCTATGGCTACACCTTC
NA,TRBV5-1,NA,TRBJ2-2,CASKRTPNTGELFF,TGCGCCAGCAAGCGGACACCGAACACCGGGGAGCTGTTTTTT
TRBD1,TRBV19,NA,TRBJ1-6,CASSFGQGAGSPLHF,TGTGCCAGTAGTTTCGGACAGGGGGCAGGATCACCCCTCCACTTT
NA,TRBV12-2,NA,TRBJ1-1,CASRLKGGDTEAFF,TGTGCAAGTCGCTTAAAAGGCGGGGACACTGAAGCTTTCTTT
NA,TRBV11-3,NA,TRBJ1-1,CASSLGGRATEAFF,TGTGCCAGCAGCTTAGGGGGCAGGGCCACTGAAGCTTTCTTT
NA,TRBV6-5,once,TRBJ2-7,CASSPFPGWDEQYF,TGTGCCAGCAGTCCCTTTCCAGGTTGGGACGAGCAGTACTTC
TRBD2,TRBV6-5,NA,TRBJ2-1,CASSYSGGRSLDEQFF,TGTGCCAGCAGTTACTCGGGAGGGAGAAGTTTGGATGAGCAGTTCTTC
NA,TRBV6-5,NA,TRBJ2-1,CASTHGIGGNEQFF,TGTGCCAGCACCCACGGGATTGGGGGCAATGAGCAGTTCTTC
NA,TRBV21-1,NA,TRBJ1-5,CASSGREGSYQPQHF,TGTGCCAGCAGCGGGAGGGAGGGCAGCTATCAGCCCCAGCATTTT
TRBD1,TRBV5-8,NA,TRBJ2-7,CASTSSGTGRYF,TGTGCCAGCACCTCATCCGGGACAGGGCGGTACTTC
NA,TRBV29-1,NA,TRBJ1-2,CSVEASGIYGYTF,TGCAGCGTTGAAGCCTCGGGTATATATGGCTACACCTTC
NA,TRBV30,NA,TRBJ2-5,CAWSETGGAETQYF,TGTGCCTGGAGTGAAACAGGAGGGGCAGAGACCCAGTACTTC